This TCR beta chain was sequenced in a study of cytomegalovirus exposure and HLA in healthy donors. Study findings and constraints: An ancestry cluster, one associated with Asian ancestry, reportedly showed fewer N-insertions than the approximately 720-donor mean in a later analysis. Across donors, sequencing depth was assumed by presence/absence analyses to be roughly uniform.

Per the germline V gene, CDR1 is LGHNT and CDR2 is FRNRAP. This CDR3 is 16 amino acids long. The V end lost 4 bases, the J end lost 4 bases, and 16 bases lay between the germline ends. PCR employed 60 Vbeta and 13 Jbeta primers. Only in-frame clones appear in the TCRdb table, and some are missing; sequencing was by immunoSEQ multiplex PCR. The table has 150,000 to 200,000 clones, around 75% seen once. Comments on this clone: What it binds is not known.

The rearrangement uses TRBV12-5 and TRBJ2-2, with D possibly TRBD2 on 6 matching bases. This TCR was recovered from a female donor in good health and CMV-seronegative. Sequenced sample: PBMCs. The DNA of the CDR3 is TGTGCTAGTGGTTCCCAGGGACTGCTCGTCACCGGGGAGCTGTTTTTT. Its translation: CASGSQGLLVTGELFF.